Shown below are 12 T cell receptor beta chains from a single sample sequenced in a study of molecular identifiers for immune sequencing clone quantification. TCRdb itself ran the PCR reads through MiXCR, one entry per CDR3 protein. The data hold over 600,000 distinct CDR3 sequences, with about 20% observed a single time. The sample taken for sequencing was naive CD8+ T cells from blood, with Jurkat cell RNA spiked in. Subset indicated: FACS-sorted CD8+CD4-CCR7+CD45RA+ naive T cells. These receptors all come from a human donor in good health. Some libraries in this study had Jurkat cell RNA spiked in.

Many counts were recorded for this clonotype. This chain joins TRBV20-1 and TRBJ2-7, with a possible D match to TRBD2 (5 bases). Trimming took off 1 base at V and 3 bases at J, with 16 bases between the two ends. This CDR3 contains 15 residues. The V gene's germline CDR1 is DFQATT and CDR2 SNEGSKA (reference sequence). CDR3 bases: TGCAGTGCTAGAGCCGGGGAGCTAGGAGTCTACGAGCAGTACTTC. This encodes CSARAGELGVYEQYF.

This clonotype was counted at least ten times. This rearrangement joins TRBV4-2 to TRBJ2-7, with a weak D call TRBD1 (6 bases). V lost 2 bases and J lost 6, with 14 bases in between. Looked up from germline, CDR1 is LGHNA and CDR2 is YNFKEQ. There are 14 residues in the CDR3. CDR3 nucleotides: TGTGCCAGCAGCCAAACAGGGCTAGTCTCCGAGCAGTACTTC. Amino acids: CASSQTGLVSEQYF.

This clonotype was detected only a few times. Its ends do not fully match the called genes, so a read error is possible. The CDR3 here is CASSQDEGGEF. CDR3 in DNA: TGTGCCAGCAGCCAAGACGAGGGGGGGGAGTTC. This chain uses TRBV14 with TRBJ2-5, with D maybe TRBD2 (7 bases). Looked up from germline, CDR1 is SGHDN and CDR2 is FVKESK. This CDR3 is built from 11 residues.

The V gene is TRBV25-1, the J gene TRBJ2-1; D ambiguous. This CDR3 is built from 12 residues. Germline-derived CDR1 and CDR2 are MGHDK and SYGVNS. V lost 6 bases and J 4 bases, leaving 7 bases between the germline ends. CDR3 DNA sequence: TGTGCCAGCAGGGAACCATACAATGAGCAGTTCTTC. Translation: CASREPYNEQFF.

About this clonotype itself: It may be a read error: a sequence one base away is much more abundant. This chain links TRBV11-2 with TRBJ1-1, with D possibly matching TRBD1 (5 bases). Germline V gene data show CDR1 as SGHAT and CDR2 as FQNNGV. There are 13 residues in the CDR3. V lost 5 bases and J lost 7, with 14 bases in between. CDR3 DNA: TGTGCCAGCAGCAGGACCGACAGCAATGAAGCTTTCTTT. Its translation is CASSRTDSNEAFF.

This clonotype has a count of ten or more. This chain joins TRBV5-6 and TRBJ1-2, with D unclear. Trimming stripped 1 base from V and 8 bases from J, with 6 bases between. The CDR3 covers 11 residues. Germline assignment: CDR1 SGHDT and CDR2 YYEEEE. Here the CDR3 reads CASSLYEGYTF. In DNA form, the CDR3 reads TGTGCCAGCAGCTTGTATGAGGGCTACACCTTC.

This clonotype was counted once. The rearrangement uses TRBV12-5 and TRBJ2-1; 9 bases map to TRBD1. Germline assignment: CDR1 LGHNT and CDR2 FRNRAP. The CDR3 is made up of 16 amino acids. J gave up 12 bases and V 7 bases, and 19 bases lay outside the gene matches. Here the CDR3 reads CASAQTGGVRGDGQFF. The CDR3 bases are TGTGCTAGTGCCCAGACAGGGGGGGTCCGGGGAGATGGGCAGTTCTTC.

The table lists this clonotype with many counts. The chain uses TRBV9 and TRBJ2-2, with 8 nucleotides matching TRBD2. Unmatched junction bases numbered 10, after V lost 4 bases and J lost 5 bases. The CDR3 is 16 amino acids. Germline-derived CDR1 and CDR2 are SGDLS and YYNGEE. The CDR3 sequence is CASSLLTGGRTGELFF. The CDR3 DNA sequence: TGTGCCAGCAGCTTACTGACGGGGGGGCGAACCGGGGAGCTGTTTTTT.

The table lists this clonotype with many counts. The chain recombines TRBV12-3 or TRBV12-4 with TRBJ2-7, with 10 bases lining up with TRBD2. The length of the CDR3 is 17 residues. V trimming: 3 bases; J trimming: 0 bases; junction bases outside the gene matches: 8. This CDR3 is CASSFSSGSPTSYEQYF. The CDR3 coding sequence is TGTGCCAGCAGTTTCTCTAGCGGGAGCCCTACCTCCTACGAGCAGTACTTC.

This clonotype was seen at least ten times. The V gene is TRBV20-1, the J gene TRBJ1-2, with D possibly being TRBD1 (6 bases). This CDR3 comprises 16 residues. Germline V CDR1 and CDR2: DFQATT, SNEGSKA (reference sequence). V was shortened by 0 bases and J by 1 base, with 15 bases between the two germline ends. The CDR3 nucleotides are TGCAGTGCTAGAGATTGGGGGGGCGAAGATAACTATGGCTACACCTTC. It encodes CSARDWGGEDNYGYTF.

This clonotype was observed at least ten times. The V call is TRBV3-1, the J call TRBJ2-3, with D possibly being TRBD1 (6 bases). The germline V and J ends were trimmed by 0 bases and 2 bases, with 12 bases remaining between them. CDR1 and CDR2 from the germline V gene are LGHDT and YNNKEL (reference sequence). The CDR3 extends over 16 amino acids. The CDR3 sequence is CASSQEDSQYTDTQYF. In nucleotides, the CDR3 is TGTGCCAGCAGCCAAGAGGACAGCCAGTACACAGATACGCAGTATTTT.

This clonotype was observed a handful of times. The chain is built from TRBV20-1 and TRBJ2-3; 12 nucleotides align to TRBD2. This CDR3 comprises 16 residues. V was clipped by 2 bases and J by 1 base; unmatched bases: 4. Germline V CDR1 and CDR2: DFQATT, SNEGSKA (reference sequence). The CDR3 loop reads CSARSLAGGGTDTQYF. The CDR3 DNA sequence: TGCAGTGCTAGAAGTCTAGCGGGAGGGGGCACAGATACGCAGTATTTT.